This T cell receptor (beta chain) was sequenced during a study of Graves' ophthalmopathy and Graves' hyperthyroidism. The length of the CDR3 is 14 residues. Germline lookup yields CDR1 SGHTA and CDR2 FQGNSA. V lost 5 bases, J lost 0 bases, and 10 bases lay in between. Serum thyroxine and TRAb, along with clinical symptoms, thyroid ultrasound and orbital computed tomography, were what diagnosis relied on. This clonotype was found many times. Using RNA transcripts, the TCR beta CDR3 regions were amplified. The workflow started with a first-round RT-PCR run with HTBI primers and then moved on to a second-round multiplex PCR. MiXCR, run by TCRdb on the multiplex PCR reads, gives a single entry per CDR3 protein. This table has around 660,000 distinct CDR3 sequences, roughly 39% appearing once.

The rearrangement uses TRBV7-2 and TRBJ2-5; D perhaps matches TRBD2 (6 bases). Sample: peripheral blood. This sequence was found in an adult man with Graves' ophthalmopathy. For the CDR3, the DNA is TGTGCCAGCAGCCTCCGGGGGAACCAAGAGACCCAGTACTTC. Residues: CASSLRGNQETQYF.